This TCR beta chain was captured in a study of blood T cell repertoires in COVID-19. The V gene's germline CDR1 is LNHDA and CDR2 SQIVND (reference sequence). CDR3 length equals 16 residues. Trimming at V came to 8 bases and at J to 2 bases, leaving 7 bases not matched to a gene. The protocol was immunoSEQ multiplex PCR, while the TCRdb copy is restricted to in-frame clones and leaves out a portion. The repertoire includes about 330,000 clones, over 75% of them detected once, and 3.5% to 4% sits in the top ten. Sequenced sample: peripheral blood. The J gene is TRBJ2-3, the V gene TRBV19; TRBD2 agrees at 13 bases. The receptor was isolated from a woman aged 45-65 years with active or convalescent COVID-19. Here the CDR3 DNA reads TGTGCCAGTTCACGAGGACTAGCGGGAGACACAGATACGCAGTATTTT. Protein: CASSRGLAGDTDTQYF. Full variable domain (rest looked up from reference TRBV19 and TRBJ2-3): DGGITQSPKYLFRKEGQNVTLSCEQNLNHDAMYWYRQDPGQGLRLIYYSQIVNDFQKGDIAEGYSVSREKKESFPLTVTSAQKNPTAFYLCASSRGLAGDTDTQYFGPGTRLTVL.